These 15 T cell receptor beta chains were sequenced from one sample in a study of CD8+ T cells in alopecia areata. Extraction of RNA preceded its reverse transcription into cDNA, which served as the sequencing template. TCRdb keeps only in-frame clones here, not all; method: immunoSEQ multiplex PCR. The data show some 150,000 clones, roughly 58% seen once. Input material: CD8+ T cells sorted from blood. The receptors come from a human donor in good health.

CDR3 in DNA: TGTGCCAGCAGCGAACTTAGCGGGCCTGAGCAGTTCTTC. As protein: CASSELSGPEQFF. The V gene is TRBV9, the J gene TRBJ2-1; 7 nucleotides match TRBD2. Trimming removed 3 bases from V and 9 bases from J; junction bases left unmatched: 6. Germline V gene data show CDR1 as SGDLS and CDR2 as YYNGEE. The CDR3 has 13 residues.

The V gene is TRBV9, the J gene TRBJ2-5; possibly TRBD1 for D (5 bases). The length of the CDR3 is 15 residues. Germline CDR1 reads SGDLS; CDR2 reads YYNGEE. Deletions cut 0 bases from V and 4 bases from J, with 13 bases between. The CDR3 reads CASSVASDSRETQYF. DNA for the CDR3: TGTGCCAGCAGCGTAGCTAGTGACAGCCGAGAGACCCAGTACTTC.

This sequence joins TRBV7-9 and TRBJ2-3, with TRBD2 as a possible D gene (5 bases). Trimming removed 5 bases from V and 3 bases from J, with 24 bases in between. Germline CDR1 is SEHNR and CDR2 is FQNEAQ (reference sequence). The CDR3 runs to 18 residues. This CDR3 reads CASSGTDQRSPLTDTQYF. CDR3 nucleotide sequence: TGTGCCAGCAGCGGTACGGACCAGCGGAGCCCTCTAACAGATACGCAGTATTTT.

The chain carries TRBV5-8 and TRBJ1-2; D might be TRBD1 (6 bases). Trimming took off 4 bases at V and 3 bases at J, with 13 bases between the two ends. The CDR3 extends over 14 amino acids. Germline V gene data show CDR1 as SGHTS and CDR2 as YDEGEE. The DNA of the CDR3 is TGTGCCAGCAGCCCCTGGACAGACTACTATGGCTACACCTTC. Its protein is CASSPWTDYYGYTF.

The chain joins TRBV27 to TRBJ2-7, with D maybe TRBD1 (5 bases). CDR3 length: 13 amino acids. Germline V gene lookup returns CDR1 MNHEY and CDR2 SMNVEV (reference sequence). V shed 3 bases and J shed 5 bases, with 11 bases lying between them. This chain's CDR3 is CASSFQGSHEQYF. CDR3 DNA sequence: TGTGCCAGCAGTTTTCAGGGAAGCCACGAGCAGTACTTC.

The rearrangement links TRBV18 to TRBJ2-7; 9 nucleotides align to TRBD1. This CDR3 has 16 residues. Germline V gene sequence: CDR1 KGHSH, CDR2 LQKENI. Trimming at V came to 1 base and at J to 1 base, leaving 5 bases not matched to a gene. CDR3 DNA: TGTGCCAGCTCACCACGCCCGACAGGGGGTTCCTACGAGCAGTACTTC. Protein sequence: CASSPRPTGGSYEQYF. The full variable domain, its missing parts supplied by reference TRBV18 and TRBJ2-7, is NAGVMQNPRHLVRRRGQEARLRCSPMKGHSHVYWYRQLPEEGLKFMVYLQKENIIDESGMPKERFSAEFPKEGPSILRIQQVVRGDSAAYFCASSPRPTGGSYEQYFGPGTRLTVT.

The sample holds one count of this clone. The rearrangement links TRBV29-1 to TRBJ2-7; 9 nucleotides line up with TRBD1. Per germline, CDR1 SQVTM and CDR2 ANQGSEA. CDR3 length equals 13 residues. V dropped 8 bases and J dropped 7; count of bases not matched to a gene: 12. In DNA form, the CDR3 reads TGCAGCATTGCACCGGGACAGGGTAGGGAGCAGTACTTC. Protein product: CSIAPGQGREQYF.

Concerning this clone itself: Other DNA sequences in this specimen translate into the identical CDR3. J is TRBJ2-1 and V is TRBV27; D not certain. Germline V lookup: CDR1 MNHEY, CDR2 SMNVEV (reference sequence). The CDR3 is 13 residues long. V was clipped by 5 bases and J by 6 bases, with 11 bases between them. CDR3 nucleotides: TGTGCCAGCAGTCCCGGACCCCTCAATGAGCAGTTCTTC. Translating gives CASSPGPLNEQFF.

The chain links TRBV7-9 to TRBJ2-5; D unclear. The CDR3 runs 14 residues. V lost 4 bases, J lost 4 bases, and 13 bases lay in between. CDR1 is SEHNR and CDR2 is FQNEAQ in the germline V gene (reference sequence). CDR3 in DNA: TGTGCCAGCAGCTCTGGGTCGGCCCCAGAGACCCAGTACTTC. It codes for CASSSGSAPETQYF.

The J gene is TRBJ1-1, the V gene TRBV6-6; D gene ambiguous. The CDR3 runs 12 residues. Germline CDR1 MNHNY, CDR2 SVGAGI (reference sequence). Deletions cut 7 bases from V and 0 bases from J, with 6 bases between. CDR3 nucleotide sequence: TGTGCCAGCACAACCATGAACACTGAAGCTTTCTTT. Its protein product is CASTTMNTEAFF.

The sample holds a few counts of this clone. The chain recombines TRBV29-1 with TRBJ2-1; 11 bases map to TRBD2. The CDR3 sequence is 14 residues long. J gave up 10 bases and V 7 bases, and 12 bases lay outside the gene matches. The germline V gene has CDR1 SQVTM and CDR2 ANQGSEA. CDR3 sequence (DNA): TGCAGCGCCGAGACCAGGCTAGCGGGAGGAGAGCAGTTCTTC. Protein: CSAETRLAGGEQFF.

For the CDR3, the DNA is TGCAGCGTTGAAGTCGGGACAGGGAGGACCTACGAGCAGTACTTC. It yields the protein CSVEVGTGRTYEQYF. This sequence joins TRBV29-1 and TRBJ2-7, with 9 bases matching TRBD1. Germline V gives CDR1 SQVTM, CDR2 ANQGSEA. There are 15 residues in the CDR3. The V segment lost 1 base and the J segment 2 bases; nucleotides outside the gene matches: 6.

The J gene is TRBJ2-7, the V gene TRBV12-5, with 7 nucleotides matching TRBD1. Germline V gene data show CDR1 as LGHNT and CDR2 as FRNRAP. The CDR3 runs 13 residues. Trimming cost V 7 bases and J 4 bases; bases outside gene matches: 7. CDR3 in DNA: TGTGCTAGTGCCCCGGGACAGACGTACGAGCAGTACTTC. This encodes CASAPGQTYEQYF.

This clone was counted only a few times. V is TRBV11-2 and J is TRBJ2-7; 9 bases are shared with TRBD2. Losses at the gene ends were 3 bases for V and 4 bases for J; bases not matched to a gene: 4. The CDR3 covers 14 residues. Germline loops: CDR1 SGHAT, CDR2 FQNNGV. The CDR3 loop is CASSFSGGGYEQYF. The CDR3 coding sequence is TGTGCCAGCAGCTTTAGCGGGGGTGGATACGAGCAGTACTTC.

This chain joins TRBV30 and TRBJ2-7; D is ambiguous. This CDR3 has 14 amino acids. Germline V gives CDR1 GTSNPN, CDR2 SVGIG (reference sequence). Trimming took off 1 base at V and 3 bases at J, with 13 bases between the two ends. The DNA for the CDR3 is TGTGCCTGGAGTGGGGGATCCTTAATCTACGAGCAGTACTTC. Translated, it gives CAWSGGSLIYEQYF.